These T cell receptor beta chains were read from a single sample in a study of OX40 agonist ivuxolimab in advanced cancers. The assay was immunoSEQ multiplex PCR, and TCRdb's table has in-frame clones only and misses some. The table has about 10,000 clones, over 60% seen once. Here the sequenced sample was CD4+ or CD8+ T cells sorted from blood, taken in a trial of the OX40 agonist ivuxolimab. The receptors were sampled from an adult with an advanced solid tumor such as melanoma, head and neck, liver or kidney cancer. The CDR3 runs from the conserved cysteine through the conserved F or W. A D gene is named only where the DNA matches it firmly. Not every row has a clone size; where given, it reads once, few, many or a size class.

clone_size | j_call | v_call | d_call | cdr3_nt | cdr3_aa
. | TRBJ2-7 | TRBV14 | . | TGTGCCAGCAGCCAAGAGGGGGGTAGAGACGAGCAGTACTTC | CASSQEGGRDEQYF
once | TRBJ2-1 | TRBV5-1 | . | TGCGCCAGCAGCTTCGGGGTCACCGGGTCCAATGAGCAGTTCTTC | CASSFGVTGSNEQFF
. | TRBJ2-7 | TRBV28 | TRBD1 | TGTGCCAGCGCTCCCGGGACAGGGGAGCCCCTTTACGAGCAGTACTTC | CASAPGTGEPLYEQYF
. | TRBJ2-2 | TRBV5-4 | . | TGTGCCAGCAGGAAGGGAACCGGGGAGCTGTTTTTT | CASRKGTGELFF
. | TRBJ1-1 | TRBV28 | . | TGTGCCAGCAGCCTCGGACAGATGAACACTGAAGCTTTCTTT | CASSLGQMNTEAFF
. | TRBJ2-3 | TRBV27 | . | TGTGCCAGCAGTCCAAGCCCCACGGGGGATACGCAGTATTTT | CASSPSPTGDTQYF
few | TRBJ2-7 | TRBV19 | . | TGTGCCAGTAGTCCAAAGAGGGGGTACGAGCAGTACTTC | CASSPKRGYEQYF
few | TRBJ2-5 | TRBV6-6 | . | TGTGCCAGCAGTTACTGGGGTCAAAACCAAGAGACCCAGTACTTC | CASSYWGQNQETQYF
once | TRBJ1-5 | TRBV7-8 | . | TGTGCCAGCAGCTTAGCTTTGGGGGAACAGCCCCAGCATTTT | CASSLALGEQPQHF
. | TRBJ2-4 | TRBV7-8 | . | TGTGCCAGCAACCCGGAGGGGGGTCTAGCCAAAAACATTCAGTACTTC | CASNPEGGLAKNIQYF
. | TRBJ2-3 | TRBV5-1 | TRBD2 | TGCGCCAGCAGCTTGGAAGCGGGGGGGCCGCAAGATACGCAGTATTTT | CASSLEAGGPQDTQYF
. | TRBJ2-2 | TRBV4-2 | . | TGTGCCAGCAGCTATCGGCCATTGGGCGGGGACACCGGGGAGCTGTTTTTT | CASSYRPLGGDTGELFF
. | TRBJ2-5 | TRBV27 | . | TGTGCCAACAGTTTAAAACCTATCGAGACCCAGTACTTC | CANSLKPIETQYF
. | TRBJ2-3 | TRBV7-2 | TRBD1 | TGTGCCAGCTGTCGGGACAGGGGTACAGATACGCAGTATTTT | CASCRDRGTDTQYF
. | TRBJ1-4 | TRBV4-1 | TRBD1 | TGCGCCAGCAGCCACCAGGGGGTACTTGCAACTAATGAAAAACTGTTTTTT | CASSHQGVLATNEKLFF
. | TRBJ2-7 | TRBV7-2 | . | TGTGCCAGCAGCTTCCTGGTCGAGCAGTACTTC | CASSFLVEQYF
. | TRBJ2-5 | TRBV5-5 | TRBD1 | TGTGCCAGCAGCCCCGGGACAGCCGCGGAGACCCAGTACTTC | CASSPGTAAETQYF
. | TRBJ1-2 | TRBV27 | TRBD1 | TGTGCCAGCAGTTTGGGACAGGGCTATGGCTACACCTTC | CASSLGQGYGYTF
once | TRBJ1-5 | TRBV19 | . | TGTGCCAGTAGTATAGGGCCGGGGGAGAGGATCTATAGCAATCAGCCCCAGCATTTT | CASSIGPGERIYSNQPQHF
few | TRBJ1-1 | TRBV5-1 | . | TGCGCCAGCAGCCTGGAGCAGAACACTGAAGCTTTCTTT | CASSLEQNTEAFF
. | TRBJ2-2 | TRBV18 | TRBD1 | TGTGCCAGCTCACCACTTCCCCCGGACAGGGGGGGTACCGGGGAGCTGTTTTTT | CASSPLPPDRGGTGELFF
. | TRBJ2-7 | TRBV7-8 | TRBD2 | TGTGCCAGCAGCTTCGGGACTAGCGGGGCGTACGAGCAGTACTTC | CASSFGTSGAYEQYF
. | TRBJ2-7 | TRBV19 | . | TGTGCCAGTAGTATCTCCCCAGGAAACGAGCAGTACTTC | CASSISPGNEQYF
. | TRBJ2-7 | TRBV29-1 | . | TGCAGCGTTGAACTGTCTACGGCCTACGAGCAGTACTTC | CSVELSTAYEQYF
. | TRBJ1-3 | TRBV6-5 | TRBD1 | TGTGCCAGCAGTTACTCTCGGACAGGGGATACAGCCATATATTTT | CASSYSRTGDTAIYF
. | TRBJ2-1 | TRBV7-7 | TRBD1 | TGTGCTAGCAGTCTAGACAGGGGCGATGAGCAGTTCTTC | CASSLDRGDEQFF
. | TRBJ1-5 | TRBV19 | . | TGTGCCAGTAGTAGGGAATGGTCTCAGCCCCAGCATTTT | CASSREWSQPQHF
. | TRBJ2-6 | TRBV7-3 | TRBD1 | TGTGCCAGCGGCCTGCCTGGGACAGGGGGCTTTGGGGCCAACGTCCTGACTTTC | CASGLPGTGGFGANVLTF
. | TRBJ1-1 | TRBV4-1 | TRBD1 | TGCGCCAGCAGCCAAGTCGACAGGGCGGAAACTGAAGCTTTCTTT | CASSQVDRAETEAFF
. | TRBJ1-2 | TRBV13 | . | TGTGCCAGCAGCTTAGAAATGTCCAGCCACGTTTGCACCTTC | CASSLEMSSHVCTF
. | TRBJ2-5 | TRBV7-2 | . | TGTGCCAGCAGCCCACCAAACCAAAGGGAGACCCAGTACTTC | CASSPPNQRETQYF
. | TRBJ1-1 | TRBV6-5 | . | TGTGCCAGCAGTTACAGCCTTGGGGATGAAGCTTTCTTT | CASSYSLGDEAFF